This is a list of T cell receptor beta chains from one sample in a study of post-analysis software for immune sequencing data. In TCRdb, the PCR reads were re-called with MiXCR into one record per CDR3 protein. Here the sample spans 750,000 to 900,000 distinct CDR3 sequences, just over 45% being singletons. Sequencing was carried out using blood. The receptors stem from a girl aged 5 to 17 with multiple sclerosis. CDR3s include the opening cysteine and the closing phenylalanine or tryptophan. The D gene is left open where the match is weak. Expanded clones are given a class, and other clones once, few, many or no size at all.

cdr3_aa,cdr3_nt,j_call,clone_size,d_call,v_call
CASSLGDRAVGNIQYF,TGTGCCAGCAGCTTGGGGGACAGGGCCGTGGGAAACATTCAGTACTTC,TRBJ2-4,few,TRBD1,TRBV5-6
CSASPGLPQYF,TGCAGTGCTAGTCCCGGGCTGCCCCAGTACTTC,TRBJ2-7,NA,NA,TRBV20-1
CSASSFGDTSYEQYF,TGCAGTGCATCGAGTTTCGGGGACACCTCCTACGAGCAGTACTTC,TRBJ2-7,many,NA,TRBV20-1
CASSLGGTGGRQPQHF,TGTGCCAGCAGCTTAGGAGGGACAGGGGGGCGTCAGCCCCAGCATTTT,TRBJ1-5,NA,TRBD1,TRBV13
CASSSLDGLLYNEQFF,TGTGCCAGCAGCTCGCTGGACGGTCTCCTTTACAATGAGCAGTTCTTC,TRBJ2-1,NA,NA,TRBV28
CSARVQIWTSGTYNEQFF,TGCAGTGCTAGAGTTCAGATTTGGACTAGCGGGACCTACAATGAGCAGTTCTTC,TRBJ2-1,NA,TRBD2,TRBV20-1
CASSLQGTESYEQYF,TGCGCCAGCAGCCTGCAGGGGACGGAGTCCTACGAGCAGTACTTC,TRBJ2-7,many,NA,TRBV5-1
CATRRGQQETQYF,TGTGCCACCCGCAGAGGACAACAAGAGACCCAGTACTTC,TRBJ2-5,NA,NA,TRBV15
CASSSSPYEQYF,TGTGCCAGCAGTTCCAGTCCCTACGAGCAGTACTTC,TRBJ2-7,many,NA,TRBV12-3/TRBV12-4
CASSLDGSVGTDTQYF,TGTGCCAGCAGTTTAGACGGATCCGTCGGCACAGATACGCAGTATTTT,TRBJ2-3,NA,NA,TRBV12-3/TRBV12-4
CASRPWPPGRVSDEQYF,TGTGCCAGCAGACCGTGGCCACCCGGGCGGGTGAGTGATGAGCAGTACTTC,TRBJ2-5,NA,NA,TRBV13
CATSDKGQVGNNEQFF,TGTGCCACCAGTGATAAGGGACAGGTGGGCAACAATGAGCAGTTCTTC,TRBJ2-1,NA,TRBD1,TRBV24-1
CASSLEDRGPYNEQFF,TGTGCCAGCAGCTTAGAAGACAGGGGCCCCTACAATGAGCAGTTCTTC,TRBJ2-1,NA,TRBD1,TRBV11-2
CSAGQGIVEETQYF,TGCAGTGCGGGACAGGGGATCGTGGAAGAGACCCAGTACTTC,TRBJ2-5,NA,TRBD1,TRBV20-1
CASRLTRSYEQYF,TGTGCCAGCAGACTAACTCGCTCCTACGAGCAGTACTTC,TRBJ2-7,NA,NA,TRBV2
CASSVEGPHTEAFF,TGTGCCAGCAGCGTAGAGGGACCGCACACTGAAGCTTTCTTT,TRBJ1-1,few,NA,TRBV9
CASSQMGVDGTQYF,TGTGCCAGCAGCCAGATGGGGGTAGACGGGACCCAGTACTTC,TRBJ2-5,NA,NA,TRBV7-2
CASSLEGSSWGNIQYF,TGCGCCAGCAGCCTGGAAGGGTCCTCCTGGGGAAACATTCAGTACTTC,TRBJ2-4,NA,NA,TRBV5-1
CAVGRGSTDTQYF,TGTGCCGTAGGACGGGGAAGCACAGATACGCAGTATTTT,TRBJ2-3,NA,NA,TRBV10-3
CASSLGSDTGELFF,TGTGCCAGCAGTTTAGGCAGCGACACCGGGGAGCTGTTTTTT,TRBJ2-2,NA,NA,TRBV28
CAASLGTGLGFDEQFF,TGTGCCGCCTCCTTGGGGACGGGACTAGGTTTCGATGAGCAGTTCTTC,TRBJ2-1,few,TRBD2,TRBV6-5
CASSQDETVRGYTF,TGTGCCAGCAGCCAAGATGAGACGGTTAGAGGCTACACCTTC,TRBJ1-2,NA,NA,TRBV3-1
CASSHRARGHEQYF,TGTGCCAGCAGTCACCGGGCCCGAGGCCACGAGCAGTACTTC,TRBJ2-7,NA,NA,TRBV28
CASSLGLPPETQYF,TGTGCCAGCAGTTTAGGGCTCCCTCCAGAGACCCAGTACTTC,TRBJ2-5,NA,NA,TRBV27
CSATDVGLAIGQFF,TGCAGTGCCACAGACGTGGGGCTAGCGATTGGGCAGTTCTTC,TRBJ2-1,NA,NA,TRBV20-1
CASSASGKSGYGYTF,TGTGCCAGCAGCGCCTCCGGGAAATCGGGGTATGGCTACACCTTC,TRBJ1-2,NA,NA,TRBV9
CASSRGTGGRNEQFF,TGTGCCAGCAGTCGCGGGACGGGCGGAAGAAATGAGCAGTTCTTC,TRBJ2-1,NA,NA,TRBV12-3/TRBV12-4
CASSQEEGGTDTQYF,TGCGCCAGCAGCCAAGAAGAAGGCGGCACAGATACGCAGTATTTT,TRBJ2-3,NA,NA,TRBV4-3
CASNLGQKDSPLHF,TGTGCCAGCAACCTCGGACAGAAGGATTCACCCCTCCACTTT,TRBJ1-6,NA,NA,TRBV12-3/TRBV12-4
CASSLGSSGGLQETQYF,TGTGCCAGCAGCTTAGGCTCTAGCGGGGGGCTCCAAGAGACCCAGTACTTC,TRBJ2-5,once,TRBD2,TRBV7-6
CASSTYGPGEKLFF,TGTGCCAGCAGCACATACGGCCCGGGGGAAAAACTGTTTTTT,TRBJ1-4,NA,NA,TRBV7-2
CASRATSGTYNEQFF,TGTGCCAGCCGGGCGACTAGCGGTACCTACAATGAGCAGTTCTTC,TRBJ2-1,NA,TRBD2,TRBV28
CASSSGLYNTDTQYF,TGCGCCAGCAGCTCCGGACTTTACAACACAGATACGCAGTATTTT,TRBJ2-3,NA,NA,TRBV5-1
CATSRGGLDEQYF,TGTGCCACCAGCAGAGGGGGGCTCGACGAGCAGTACTTC,TRBJ2-7,NA,NA,TRBV15
CASSLVVRAMETQYF,TGTGCCAGCAGCTTAGTAGTCCGGGCCATGGAGACCCAGTACTTC,TRBJ2-5,NA,NA,TRBV7-2
CASTGRTSANNEQFF,TGTGCCAGCACCGGAAGGACTAGCGCAAACAATGAGCAGTTCTTC,TRBJ2-1,NA,TRBD2,TRBV25-1
CASRLPGYSTDTQYF,TGTGCCAGCAGATTACCGGGATATAGCACAGATACGCAGTATTTT,TRBJ2-3,few,NA,TRBV28
CSARDWERTSTDTQYF,TGCAGTGCTAGAGATTGGGAGCGTACTAGCACAGATACGCAGTATTTT,TRBJ2-3,NA,NA,TRBV20-1
CSASLLAGGSSEQFF,TGCAGTGCTAGCTTACTAGCGGGAGGGTCAAGTGAGCAGTTCTTC,TRBJ2-1,NA,TRBD2,TRBV20-1
CASSSYGAGELFF,TGCGCCAGCAGTTCCTACGGGGCCGGGGAGCTGTTTTTT,TRBJ2-2,NA,NA,TRBV5-1
CASSLGLPGQSRPKSSYEQYF,TGTGCCAGCAGCTTAGGGTTGCCCGGACAGAGCCGGCCGAAGAGCTCCTACGAGCAGTACTTC,TRBJ2-7,few,NA,TRBV11-2
CASSLAGAQAPTDTQYF,TGTGCCAGCAGTTTAGCGGGGGCGCAGGCCCCCACAGATACGCAGTATTTT,TRBJ2-3,once,NA,TRBV12-3/TRBV12-4
CASSVAVISNEQFF,TGTGCCAGCAGCGTAGCAGTAATATCCAATGAGCAGTTCTTC,TRBJ2-1,NA,NA,TRBV9
CSVQGPGSTDTQYF,TGCAGTGTCCAGGGTCCGGGGTCCACAGATACGCAGTATTTT,TRBJ2-3,NA,NA,TRBV20-1